Only a few counts were recorded for the clone carrying this T cell receptor beta chain. Antigen specificity is unknown. Attachment of unique molecular identifiers to individual cDNA molecules was performed. Each CDR3 protein is one row after TCRdb ran MiXCR on the 5' RACE reads. In the table there are some 88,000 distinct CDR3 sequences, roughly 15% of which are singletons. The sample comes from a study of early T cells in non-severe SARS-CoV-2 infection. At the level of the study: Chains stayed unpaired after sequencing of bulk RNA from unsorted whole blood.

Study results and caveats: The study's VDJdb matching favored anti-spike CD8 responses and missed private and CD4 specificities.

The origin of this receptor is an adult who was a healthcare worker with PCR-confirmed SARS-CoV-2 infection or an uninfected control (not recorded which). Material: whole blood, obtained at baseline.

CDR3 nucleotide sequence: TGTGCCAGCAGTTTCCCCGATCGGCAGACCCAGTACTTC. Protein product: CASSFPDRQTQYF. This sequence joins TRBV28 and TRBJ2-5; D remains unclear. The CDR3 is made up of 13 amino acids. V lost 3 bases, J lost 6 bases, and 11 bases lay in between. CDR1 is MDHEN, CDR2 SYDVKM, per germline.